Following are 5 T cell receptor beta chains from one sample sequenced in a study of metastatic and nonmetastatic thyroid tumors. The entire patient cohort was treatment-naive prior to thyroid surgery. TCRdb used MiXCR to call clones anew from the PCR reads. The table lists approximately 17,000 clones, over 20% of them singletons. The sequenced material came from blood. Receptors originate from a male donor with papillary thyroid cancer or a benign thyroid nodule (not recorded which). Some clones in this sample may be carry-over from other donors' samples.

This clone is classed as medium-sized. An end of the junction does not agree with germline; a read error may underlie this. The chain employs TRBV6-6 and TRBJ1-2; D is uncertain. This CDR3 spans 13 amino acids. Germline CDR1 reads MNHNY; CDR2 reads SVGAGI (reference sequence). The CDR3 DNA reads as TGTGCCAGCAGTTACTCGAGTCCAGATGGATACACCTTC. Its translation: CASSYSSPDGYTF.

The CDR3 coding sequence is TGTGCCAGCAGCTTGGACGGCGTGGCCCAGCATTTT. It codes for CASSLDGVAQHF. The J gene is TRBJ1-5, the V gene TRBV5-6; D gene ambiguous. Per germline, CDR1 SGHDT and CDR2 YYEEEE. The germline V and J ends were trimmed by 0 bases and 11 bases, with 9 bases remaining between them. There are 12 residues in the CDR3.

This clone was observed a few times. The chain links TRBV10-1 to TRBJ2-2; possibly TRBD1 for D (8 bases). The V gene lost 4 bases and the J gene lost 10 bases, with 19 bases spanning the gap. CDR3 length: 15 amino acids. Germline V lookup: CDR1 WNHNN, CDR2 SYGVQD (reference sequence). The CDR3 nucleotides are TGCGCCAGCAGTGTACAGGGGGGAGGGCCCGTGGAGCTGTTTTTT. The encoded protein is CASSVQGGGPVELFF.

This clone was observed at least ten times. The chain uses TRBV25-1 and TRBJ2-2, with D possibly matching TRBD2 (5 bases). V shed 7 bases and J shed 2 bases, with 14 bases lying between them. The CDR3 extends over 15 amino acids. The germline CDR1 and CDR2 sequences are MGHDK and SYGVNS. The CDR3 protein is CASMGPGINTGELFF. CDR3 nucleotide sequence: TGTGCCAGCATGGGCCCCGGGATCAACACCGGGGAGCTGTTTTTT.

This clone was recorded many times. The sample contains more than one DNA sequence encoding this CDR3. J is TRBJ1-4 and V is TRBV2, with unresolved D. This CDR3 is 15 amino acids long. Trimming stripped 7 bases from V and 8 bases from J, with 20 bases between. Germline CDR1 SNHLY, CDR2 FYNNEI. Here the CDR3 DNA reads TGTGCCAGCATTCGGCGGACCGCTGGGAGCGAAAAACTGTTTTTT. Protein sequence: CASIRRTAGSEKLFF. Together with reference TRBV2 and TRBJ1-4, the CDR3 gives the full variable domain: EPEVTQTPSHQVTQMGQEVILRCVPISNHLYFYWYRQILGQKVEFLVSFYNNEISEKSEIFDDQFSVERPDGSNFTLKIRSTKLEDSAMYFCASIRRTAGSEKLFFGSGTQLSVL.